The clone carrying this T cell receptor (beta chain) showed up many times. Antigen: not known. Making the TCR beta libraries involved quantitative 5'-RACE with molecular barcodes. One entry per CDR3 protein, called by TCRdb with MiXCR from the 5' RACE reads. The data show 200,000 to 300,000 distinct CDR3 sequences, with under 12% seen just once and 2% to 3% held by the top ten. The data were taken from a study of CD8 T cells in ankylosing spondylitis. Study observations and caveats: Within peripheral blood, clones linked to disease were CD8+ and relatively rare. In the blood and synovial fluid of reactive arthritis, some motif variants had been previously reported. Among TCR beta sequences, a motif of under ten highly homologous variants appeared characteristic of ankylosing spondylitis blood.

CDR3 size: 12 residues. V lost 1 base and J lost 7, with 10 bases in between. CDR1 is GTSNPN and CDR2 is SVGIG in the germline V gene (reference sequence). The sequence was obtained from a male donor with ankylosing spondylitis or in good health (not recorded which). This chain links TRBV30 with TRBJ1-2; D may be TRBD1 (5 bases). The material sequenced was blood, either unsorted or a sorted T cell fraction (not recorded which). CDR3 nucleotides: TGTGCCTGGAGTGGAGGCAGGGTTGGCTACACCTTC. Its translation is CAWSGGRVGYTF.